Presented here are 22 T cell receptor beta chains from one specimen sequenced in a study of siplizumab effects on memory and regulatory T cells. TCRdb's copy holds only in-frame clones and misses some; the assay was immunoSEQ multiplex PCR. Here the sample spans about 100,000 clones, less than 95% being singletons. The sequenced sample consisted of non-Treg CD4+ T cells sorted from blood. The receptor source for this set is a human donor in good health.

The DNA for the CDR3 is TGTGCCAGCAGCTTACTTAGGTTAACCTCGGATGGCTACACCTTC. It is translated as CASSLLRLTSDGYTF. This sequence joins TRBV7-6 and TRBJ1-2; no reliable D call. Germline V CDR1 and CDR2: SGHVS, FNYEAQ. This CDR3 comprises 15 residues. The V and J ends lost 2 bases and 6 bases respectively, with 16 bases between them.

The chain combines TRBV30 with TRBJ2-3; 13 nucleotides line up with TRBD2. Germline V lookup: CDR1 GTSNPN, CDR2 SVGIG (reference sequence). The CDR3 is 17 amino acids. V gave up 3 bases and J gave up 6 bases; unmatched junction bases: 12. The CDR3, as DNA: TGTGCCTGGAGGTACCACCGGGGACTAGCGGGATTGGATACGCAGTATTTT. It is translated as CAWRYHRGLAGLDTQYF.

Worth noting for this clone: The sample has other DNA sequences that encode this CDR3 too. This rearrangement joins TRBV7-9 to TRBJ2-7, with 9 bases aligning to TRBD1. The CDR3 is 15 amino acids. The germline V gene has CDR1 SEHNR and CDR2 FQNEAQ (reference sequence). With V trimmed by 4 bases and J by 7 bases, 11 bases remained unmatched. The CDR3 sequence is CASSSSGQGQYEQYF. The CDR3 bases are TGTGCCAGCAGCTCGTCAGGACAGGGGCAGTATGAGCAGTACTTC.

This chain connects TRBV2 to TRBJ2-1; 11 bases are a match to TRBD2. This CDR3 has 15 amino acids. CDR1 is SNHLY and CDR2 is FYNNEI in the germline V gene. After removal of 2 bases from V and 9 bases from J, the junction contained 6 bases not matched to a gene. CDR3 in DNA: TGTGCCAGCAGTGAAATACTAGCGGGAGCTGGTGAGCAGTTCTTC. This translates into CASSEILAGAGEQFF.

V and J are TRBV5-5 and TRBJ2-5, with 9 positions matching TRBD1. The CDR3 extends over 14 amino acids. J lost 2 bases, V lost 3 bases, and 2 bases had no gene match. Germline CDR1 and CDR2: SGHKS and YYEKEE (reference sequence). As DNA, the CDR3 is TGTGCCAGCAGCTCGGGGACAGGGCAAGAGACCCAGTACTTC. It translates to CASSSGTGQETQYF.

This clone has just a few counts. The chain joins TRBV14 to TRBJ1-1; D possibly corresponds to TRBD1 (5 bases). CDR3 length: 14 amino acids. V was shortened by 2 bases and J by 5 bases, with 12 bases between the two germline ends. Germline V CDR1 and CDR2: SGHDN, FVKESK. The CDR3 nucleotides are TGTGCCAGCAGCCAAAACCCCCGGGGGACTGAAGCTTTCTTT. Its translation: CASSQNPRGTEAFF.

V and J are TRBV2 and TRBJ2-5; 8 bases agree with TRBD1. V shed 6 bases and J 5 bases; nucleotides not matched to a gene: 11. The germline V gene encodes CDR1 SNHLY and CDR2 FYNNEI. This CDR3 has 15 amino acids. In nucleotides, the CDR3 is TGTGCCAGCAGGACCGTGGGGACAGGAGGCGAGACCCAGTACTTC. It specifies CASRTVGTGGETQYF.

The chain carries TRBV5-1 and TRBJ2-5; the match to TRBD2 covers 8 bases. Trimming took 1 base from V and 1 from J; bases not matched to a gene: 3. The CDR3 has 15 amino acids. Germline values: CDR1 SGHRS, CDR2 YFSETQ. CDR3 sequence: CASSLRAGVQETQYF. The CDR3 bases are TGCGCCAGCAGCTTGAGAGCGGGGGTCCAAGAGACCCAGTACTTC.

The chain links TRBV18 to TRBJ2-3, with D uncertain. V was clipped by 4 bases and J by 0 bases, with 11 bases between them. CDR1 is KGHSH, CDR2 LQKENI, per germline. The CDR3 totals 15 residues. The CDR3 spells CASSLTTPSTDTQYF. Written as DNA, the CDR3 is TGTGCCAGCTCACTTACGACCCCGAGCACAGATACGCAGTATTTT.

The chain combines TRBV6-1 with TRBJ2-4; D possibly uses TRBD1 or TRBD2 (6 bases each). This CDR3 has 14 residues. The V gene's germline CDR1 is MNHNS and CDR2 SASEGT. Between the trimmed V and J ends, which lost 6 bases and 3 bases, there was a span of 12 bases. CDR3 amino acids: CASREGGVKNIQYF. DNA for the CDR3: TGTGCCAGCAGGGAGGGGGGCGTCAAAAACATTCAGTACTTC.

The chain employs TRBV7-2 and TRBJ2-1; 7 bases are a match to TRBD2. The V gene end was trimmed by 3 bases and the J gene end by 10 bases; junction bases not matched to a gene: 12. The CDR3 sequence is 15 residues long. Germline-derived CDR1 and CDR2 are SGHTA and FQGNSA. Here the CDR3 reads CASSFENRLAREQFF. For the CDR3, the DNA is TGTGCCAGCAGCTTCGAAAACCGACTAGCCAGGGAGCAGTTCTTC.

J is TRBJ2-7 and V is TRBV5-5, with 7 nucleotides matching TRBD2. The CDR3 spans 17 residues. CDR1 is SGHKS and CDR2 is YYEKEE in the germline V gene (reference sequence). V was pared by 0 bases and J by 2 bases, with 11 bases of the junction left unmatched. CDR3 region: CASSLAFGRARTYEQYF. The CDR3 nucleotides are TGTGCCAGCAGCTTGGCCTTTGGGAGGGCGAGAACCTACGAGCAGTACTTC.

The chain combines TRBV7-9 with TRBJ2-5; TRBD2 aligns across 7 bases. Per the germline V gene, CDR1 is SEHNR and CDR2 is FQNEAQ (reference sequence). The length of the CDR3 is 14 residues. After removal of 1 base from V and 3 bases from J, the junction contained 2 bases not matched to a gene. The CDR3 is CASSLGGSEETQYF. The DNA of the CDR3 is TGTGCCAGCAGCTTAGGCGGGAGCGAAGAGACCCAGTACTTC.

The chain recombines TRBV29-1 with TRBJ2-5, with 7 bases aligning to TRBD1. Germline V gene data show CDR1 as SQVTM and CDR2 as ANQGSEA. The CDR3 loop spans 14 amino acids. V was pared by 4 bases and J by 2 bases, with 7 bases of the junction left unmatched. The CDR3 loop reads CSVAEWTGQETQYF. The CDR3 region has the DNA TGCAGCGTTGCCGAATGGACAGGACAAGAGACCCAGTACTTC.

The V gene is TRBV6-1, the J gene TRBJ2-5; TRBD2 agrees at 7 bases. There are 14 residues in the CDR3. Germline values: CDR1 MNHNS, CDR2 SASEGT. The V gene end was trimmed by 5 bases and the J gene end by 4 bases; junction bases not matched to a gene: 7. The CDR3 DNA follows: TGTGCCAGCAGTTCCGGGGAGGGGACAGAGACCCAGTACTTC. It translates to CASSSGEGTETQYF.

This chain connects TRBV4-2 to TRBJ1-3; D may be TRBD1 (5 bases). V lost 0 bases, J lost 2 bases, and 14 bases lay in between. Germline CDR1 LGHNA, CDR2 YNFKEQ. The CDR3 spans 17 residues. The CDR3 DNA is TGTGCCAGCAGCCAAGAGGGGATAGGGGAAGCTGGAAACACCATATATTTT. Protein product: CASSQEGIGEAGNTIYF.

This clone was observed a single time. The chain joins TRBV5-4 to TRBJ2-3, with 12 bases matching TRBD2. V trimming: 0 bases; J trimming: 2 bases; junction bases outside the gene matches: 1. Per germline, CDR1 SGHNT and CDR2 YYREEE (reference sequence). The CDR3 has 16 amino acids. The DNA for the CDR3 is TGTGCCAGCAGCTTGGGACTAGCGGGGGTCACAGATACGCAGTATTTT. It specifies CASSLGLAGVTDTQYF.

The V gene is TRBV5-1, the J gene TRBJ2-5; D gene uncertain. The CDR3 covers 14 residues. Trimming left V 3 bases short and J 1 base short, with 10 bases between. Germline-derived CDR1 and CDR2 are SGHRS and YFSETQ. This chain's CDR3 is CASSSRVGQETQYF. For the CDR3, the DNA is TGCGCCAGCAGCTCAAGGGTAGGCCAAGAGACCCAGTACTTC.

The J gene is TRBJ1-5, the V gene TRBV28; 8 bases are shared with TRBD1. The CDR3 consists of 15 residues. Germline V CDR1 and CDR2: MDHEN, SYDVKM. The ends lost 6 bases at V and 5 bases at J; junction bases unmatched: 9. The CDR3 loop reads CASSRIQGGDQPQHF. Written as DNA, the CDR3 is TGTGCCAGCAGCAGGATACAGGGGGGTGATCAGCCCCAGCATTTT.

V is TRBV7-9 and J is TRBJ2-7, with 14 bases that match TRBD2. Germline CDR1 and CDR2: SEHNR and FQNEAQ (reference sequence). J was trimmed by 10 bases and V by 6 bases; bases with no gene match: 8. This CDR3 has 14 amino acids. The CDR3 region is CASSLGLAGEVQYF. CDR3 nucleotides: TGTGCCAGCAGTCTGGGACTAGCGGGAGAAGTTCAGTACTTC.

This chain joins TRBV25-1 and TRBJ2-2; D perhaps matches TRBD1 (7 bases). The CDR3 runs to 15 residues. The germline V and J ends were trimmed by 6 bases and 5 bases, with 16 bases remaining between them. In germline, CDR1 is MGHDK, CDR2 SYGVNS. The chain's CDR3 is CASRGGTEGTGELFF. The CDR3 DNA sequence: TGTGCCAGCAGAGGGGGGACAGAAGGGACCGGGGAGCTGTTTTTT.

The chain combines TRBV7-9 with TRBJ2-5; 10 nucleotides align to TRBD2. CDR1 is SEHNR, CDR2 FQNEAQ, per germline (reference sequence). V lost 2 bases, J lost 4 bases, and 7 bases stayed unmatched. This CDR3 has 16 amino acids. The CDR3 sequence: CASSLRGSGRLETQYF. As DNA, the CDR3 is TGTGCCAGCAGCTTACGGGGTAGCGGGAGGTTAGAGACCCAGTACTTC.